The clone carrying this T cell receptor beta chain was observed a single time. The antigen is unknown. Produced via immunoSEQ multiplex PCR; TCRdb's table is partial and in-frame only. The sample lists around 160,000 clones, roughly nine tenths seen once, with around 4.9% in the top ten. The data were taken from a study of T cell responses to AZD1222 COVID-19 vaccine. Study-wide background: Second-dose recipients at about 4 or about 12 weeks were treated as one pooled group. Findings and limits, study-wide: Only five or six AZD1222 recipients were seropositive at baseline. Clonal diversity may have been underestimated, and the donors were mostly white British, with more females than males. Without day 14 samples, only post-peak T cell repertoires were studied.

The source material was peripheral blood, sampled on day 0 of AZD1222 vaccination. The receptor was derived from an adult in good health.

DNA for the CDR3: TGTGCCAGCAGTGAGGGCACAGAGAACACTGAAGCTTTCTTT. Translated, it gives CASSEGTENTEAFF. V usage is TRBV6-4 and J usage is TRBJ1-1; D gene ambiguous. The length of the CDR3 is 14 residues. CDR1 and CDR2 from the germline V gene are MRHNA and SNTAGT. The V and J ends lost 3 bases and 1 base respectively, with 9 bases between them.